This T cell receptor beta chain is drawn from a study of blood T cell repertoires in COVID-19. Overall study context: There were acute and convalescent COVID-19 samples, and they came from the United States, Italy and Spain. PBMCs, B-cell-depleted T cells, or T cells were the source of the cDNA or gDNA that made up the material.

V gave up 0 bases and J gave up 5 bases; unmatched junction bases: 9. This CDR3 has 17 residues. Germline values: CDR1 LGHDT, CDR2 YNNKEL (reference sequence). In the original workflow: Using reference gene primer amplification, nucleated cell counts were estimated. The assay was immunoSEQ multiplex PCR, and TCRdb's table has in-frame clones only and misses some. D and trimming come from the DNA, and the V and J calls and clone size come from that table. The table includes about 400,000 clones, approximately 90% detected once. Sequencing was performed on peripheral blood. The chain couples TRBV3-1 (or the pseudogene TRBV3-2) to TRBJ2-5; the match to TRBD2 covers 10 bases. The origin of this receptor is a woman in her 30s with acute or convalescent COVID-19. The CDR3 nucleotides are TGTGCCAGCAGCCAAGATATAGCGGGGGGTGCGGCGGAGACCCAGTACTTC. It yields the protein CASSQDIAGGAAETQYF.